Listed here is a single T cell receptor (beta chain). This clone was counted a few times. Its antigen is currently not known. Base qualities are not recorded, but no much larger clone differs from it by a single base. Cut back by 0 bases and 5 bases, the V and J ends lie 11 bases apart. The CDR3 numbers 15 residues from cysteine through phenylalanine. Only the CDR3 DNA is retained, 45 bases long and in frame from the first base. Looking up the germline V gene yields CDR1 LGHNA and CDR2 YSLEER. In total, roughly 670 healthy bone marrow donors made up the cohort. Cohort members were all nominally healthy when sampled, although unrecorded immune exposures were likely present. The donor tested CMV seropositive, placing the donor among the 289 seropositive members of the cohort. Each donor provided a peripheral blood sample, and peripheral blood mononuclear cells were used for TCR beta sequencing. The Qiagen DNeasy Blood Extraction Kit was used to extract genomic DNA from the blood cell samples.

This sample was taken from a study of cytomegalovirus exposure and HLA in healthy donors (dated by TCRdb to about 2017). Notes on the research overall: In an earlier analysis of 450 to 750 of the donors, 276 Gb of sequence data and roughly 100 million unique TCR beta sequences from 150 million to 200 million T cells were reported. To predict cytomegalovirus infection status, the study brought together high-throughput TCR immunosequencing, statistical association of individual TCRs with disease status, and machine learning. The number of donors typed differed by locus, with about 620-630 for A, B, C, DRB1 and DQB1, around 500 for DQA1, 600 to 610 for DPA1, and 472 for DPB1. In a later analysis, previously published TCR beta repertoires from hundreds of donors were re-analyzed and high-resolution HLA genotyping was added so that TCR occurrence patterns could be studied. Alongside the repertoire data, information on donor age, sex, ethnicity and CMV serostatus was compiled. Across approximately 400 genotyped donors of the cohort, an average of 235,054 unique TCR beta nucleotide sequences per donor were sequenced, and around 19% of those sequences were non-productive. HLA typing included class I and class II loci at four-digit resolution. About 5 DR-DQ haplotypes were handled as single units for association and clustering, since linkage in the cohort was strong. In addition to the first cohort of roughly 700 subjects, a separate validation cohort of 100 to 150 different subjects was used. The study profiled the T cell repertoires of hundreds of subjects by immunosequencing and related them to cytomegalovirus serostatus. An earlier analysis of several hundred of the donors applied high-throughput TCR beta sequencing to assess whether each TCR beta V gene segment acted as functional or pseudogenic. An early release covering more than 500 HLA-typed donors comprised about 310 gigabases of sequencing data and roughly 85 million unique TCR sequences. All discovery cohort repertoires had been generated on a single sequencing platform. In the later analysis, no new phenotypic data were used to find candidate immune exposures; instead, reliance was placed on TCR beta sequences and their occurrence across donors. Genome-wide SNP genotypes for about 55% of the roughly 670 donors were used in a later genetic analysis, which treated that subset as a discovery cohort. The genetic ancestry cluster associated with self-reported Caucasian donors included around four fifths of the 398 genotyped donors. The aim of the study was to test whether cataloging public T cell receptors could identify signatures of past pathogen exposure.

Broad study findings and their caveats: According to a later analysis, most CMV-associated TCR beta chains appeared to be HLA-restricted, and the HLA associations seemed to be driven largely by CMV exposure. In a later analysis, HLA-associated TCR beta chains showed more clonal expansion and lower generation probabilities than non-associated chains that were equally common. Because the 87-base-pair reads could not distinguish some IMGT-functional V segments, including TRBV6-2 and TRBV6-3, those segments were excluded. The earlier analysis of about 600 of the donors excluded 15 to 20 rarely observed V segments, including chromosome 9 orphons, because counts were too low. In the study, 150 to 200 TCR beta chains were listed as associated with cytomegalovirus. Because HLA typing was missing for some donors at each locus, association tests included only the typed subset. Cytomegalovirus status was reported to be diagnosed by the classifier with high specificity and sensitivity in both the original and validation cohorts. A group of highly shared sequence variants was considered likely to be a technical artifact of the sequencing pipeline. Correlated functional status among segregating V segments might be attributable to linkage disequilibrium, but an unknown experimental factor could not be ruled out. In an earlier analysis of several hundred of the donors, most TCR beta V segments were observed in productive rearrangements about 87% or about 30% of the time, broadly matching IMGT annotations. For the cohort, immune exposure information was limited to CMV serostatus. In this cohort, only TCR beta chains were sequenced, and detectable features were limited by the absence of alpha or paired-chain data. A further reported finding was that TCR beta sequences accurately predicted the HLA-A and HLA-B alleles for most subjects in the first cohort. Compared with the roughly 670-donor mean, donors in an Asian-associated ancestry cluster had fewer N-insertions in productive TCRs, according to a later genetic analysis. A later analysis found that TCR association rates varied across HLA loci, with DRB1 alleles showing the most associated TCRs and HLA-C alleles the fewest. Most TCR sequences were seen in very few donors, while some public TCRs were found in many individuals. Sequencing depth was assumed to be roughly uniform across donors in the presence/absence analyses, though that assumption may not hold. At a false discovery rate of 0.05, a later analysis linked about 17,000 TCR beta sequences to specific HLA alleles. An association between a missense DCLRE1C variant and V-gene and J-gene trimming of TCR beta chains was found in a later genetic analysis and replicated in an independent cohort. Strong co-occurrence of HLA alleles, especially DR and DQ, made assigning TCR associations to individual alleles difficult. A few of the identified cytomegalovirus-associated TCR beta chains were confirmed in vitro to be specific for cytomegalovirus antigens. According to the authors, the approach could potentially be generalized to other disease states and immunological phenotypes. According to a later analysis, parvovirus B19, influenza, CMV and Epstein-Barr virus appeared linked to several top co-occurrence clusters.

Library preparation employed the immunoSEQ multiplex PCR assay. The multiplex PCR relied on a mix of 60 forward primers for TCR Vbeta segments and 13 reverse primers for TCR Jbeta segments. Amplification of the CDR3 region of rearranged TCR beta genes was performed with a multiplex PCR assay on genomic DNA. The Illumina HiSeq System was used to sequence the amplified TCR beta libraries as 87-base-pair reads. On the study's bioinformatics: In a later analysis, roughly 80 million unique TCR beta chains were counted across the 690 or so repertoires, and approximately 11 million of these chains were shared by at least two donors. Raw reads were error-corrected and collapsed into unique sequences with a nearest-neighbor algorithm that merged closely related sequences to remove PCR and sequencing errors. To assign V, D and J gene segments, CDR3 sequences were aligned to IMGT reference sequences. Each retained sequence needed at least a six-nucleotide match to both a V gene segment and a J gene segment. Rearrangements were called productive when the CDR3 lacked stop codons and stayed in frame with V and J; all others were non-productive. Following IMGT convention, CDR3 was defined as the stretch from the second conserved V-encoded cysteine to the conserved J-encoded phenylalanine. The earlier analysis of fewer than 750 of the donors excluded sequences that lacked an unambiguous match to a single V gene segment. In an earlier analysis of 500 to 750 of the donors, V segments were called functional above 56.7% productive rearrangements and were called segregating when the between-donor standard deviation exceeded 5%. A statistical classification framework was built to diagnose cytomegalovirus status from the catalog of TCR beta chain sequences. In a later analysis, V and J genes were assigned by comparing TCR nucleotide sequences against IMGT/GENE-DB human TR gene sequences. Using the TCRdist pipeline, a later analysis assigned CDR3 sequences along with most-parsimonious VDJ recombination scenarios. In a later analysis, every TCR beta chain was defined by the combination of its CDR3 amino acid sequence and its V-gene family, and reads without a unique V-gene family were dropped. In a later analysis, 550 to 650 highly shared, low-generation-probability nucleotide sequences were removed to address suspected cross-contamination and a sequencing artifact. For each public chain, a later analysis derived a clonal expansion index from normalized ranks of inferred template counts within each repertoire. In a later analysis, generation probabilities were computed with a VDJ recombination model fitted to out-of-frame rearrangements, and the resulting probabilities were checked against IGoR. Hypergeometric tests were used in a later analysis to score TCR-TCR, TCR-HLA and TCR-CMV co-occurrence, with a repertoire-size bias correction applied to the TCR pairs. False discovery rates were estimated in a later analysis by permuting HLA or CMV assignments 20 times. In a later analysis, co-occurring TCRs were grouped using DBSCAN, with TCRdist sequence similarity added in when clustering inside HLA-allele-positive subsets. Repertoires with fewer than 30,000 or more than 120,000 public chains, plus five repertoires with anomalous nucleotide sharing, were excluded from co-occurrence clustering. TCRdb obtained this table from immuneACCESS and retained in-frame rearrangements with V and J assigned. These tables miss some clones; where compared with another copy, unresolved V genes account for less than half of the shortfall, and the remainder is unexplained. That table gives V, J and clone size, and the DNA gave D and trimming. The sample includes roughly 150,000 clones, with around 83% observed a single time. About 2.4% of the sample belongs to the ten largest clones.

In this chain, TRBV4-3 is recombined with TRBJ1-5; the best D guess is TRBD1, with 5 bases matching. The source of this sequence is a man between 25 and 39 years old in good health and CMV-seropositive. Input material: PBMCs. At the DNA level, the sequence is TGCGCCAGCAGCCAAGATGGGGGGGTGGATCAGCCCCAGCATTTT. Translation gives CASSQDGGVDQPQHF.